The present T cell receptor (beta chain) was sequenced within a study of blood T cell repertoires in COVID-19. Study at large: Material from acute and convalescent COVID-19 was sourced from the United States, Italy and Spain. PBMCs, B-cell-depleted T cells, or T cells provided the cDNA or gDNA that made up the material.

The CDR3 has 17 amino acids. With 0 bases removed from V and 0 bases from J, the gap between germline ends came to 14 bases. The germline CDR1 and CDR2 sequences are SGHRS and YFSETQ. Libraries were prepared by immunoSEQ multiplex PCR; TCRdb keeps only in-frame clonotypes and omits some of them. Seen here are hundreds of thousands of clones, 80% to 90% observed once, and the top ten hold more than 0.25%. The table lists this clone with a few counts. J is TRBJ2-3 and V is TRBV5-1, with D perhaps TRBD2 (6 bases). The sequencing input was peripheral blood. The sequence came from a woman aged 18-29 years with acute or convalescent COVID-19. The CDR3 protein is CASSLDNPGTSTDTQYF. CDR3 DNA: TGCGCCAGCAGCTTGGATAATCCAGGGACTAGCACAGATACGCAGTATTTT.